The clone carrying this T cell receptor (beta chain) was detected only a few times. Its antigen is undetermined. The authors used Ficoll-Paque density gradient centrifugation to separate PBMCs. The input was around 9.9 ml of fresh peripheral blood. This specimen belongs to a study of Graves' ophthalmopathy and Graves' hyperthyroidism. Study-level findings and limits: Most thyroid clonotypes expanded beyond 0.001 frequency were also found in blood.

CDR3 regions of TCR beta were amplified from RNA transcripts. The first-round RT-PCR employed HTBI primers together with the Qiagen OneStep RT-PCR kit. A multiplex PCR was then performed as the second round. Each CDR3 protein gets one entry after TCRdb re-called the multiplex PCR reads with MiXCR. Of about 480,000 distinct CDR3 sequences listed, over 13% were seen once; the top ten hold approximately 9.8%. The CDR3 loop spans 10 amino acids. Trimming took 10 bases from V and 4 from J, leaving 6 bases between them. The V gene's germline CDR1 is MNHNS and CDR2 SASEGT. The V gene is TRBV6-1, the J gene TRBJ2-3; D unclear. Sequences were obtained from blood. The TCR sequence derives from a woman in her twenties or thirties with Graves' ophthalmopathy. This CDR3 is CATYADTQYF. CDR3 sequence (DNA): TGTGCCACCTACGCAGATACGCAGTATTTT.